These 31 T cell receptor beta chains were all obtained from the same sample, sequenced in a study of Ad26.COV2.S vaccination and SARS-CoV-2 variants. TCRdb's table, derived via immunoSEQ multiplex PCR, lists solely in-frame clones and lacks some. The data show about 350,000 clones, about nine tenths seen once. Treatment meaning: around 19 received Ad26.COV2.S at low or high dose, single or two shots; five or six received placebo; per-sample allocation not given. Specimen acquisition occurred on day 63 following the initial vaccine or placebo injection. This material consisted of peripheral blood, taken in a trial of Ad26.COV2.S vaccine versus placebo. These receptors came from a person aged 18-60 years who received the Ad26.COV2.S COVID-19 vaccine or a placebo.

This clone has just one count. V is TRBV6-1 and J is TRBJ1-2, with TRBD1 matching 11 bases. The germline V gene encodes CDR1 MNHNS and CDR2 SASEGT. The CDR3 spans 15 residues. After removal of 3 bases from V and 12 bases from J, the junction contained 12 bases not matched to a gene. The CDR3 coding sequence is TGTGCCAGCAGTGAGAAAACCGGGACAGGGGGATCTGACACCTTC. Amino acids: CASSEKTGTGGSDTF.

The chain recombines TRBV30 with TRBJ1-4, with D tentatively TRBD1 (6 bases). The CDR3 is 13 residues long. Trimming removed 7 bases at V and 5 bases at J, with 14 bases between. Germline-derived CDR1 and CDR2 are GTSNPN and SVGIG (reference sequence). The CDR3 DNA follows: TGTGCCTCCAGGGGAGAGCAGAATGAAAAACTGTTTTTT. This encodes CASRGEQNEKLFF. Variable domain in full (rest from reference TRBV30 and TRBJ1-4): SQTIHQWPATLVQPVGSPLSLECTVEGTSNPNLYWYRQAAGRGLQLLFYSVGIGQISSEVPQNLSASRPQDRQFILSSKKLLLSDSGFYLCASRGEQNEKLFFGSGTQLSVL.

J is TRBJ2-3 and V is TRBV4-1; TRBD1 aligns across 8 bases. With 4 bases clipped from V and 6 bases from J, the junction kept 9 bases outside the gene matches. This CDR3 has 15 residues. Looked up from germline, CDR1 is MGHRA and CDR2 is YSYEKL. CDR3 in amino acids: CASSLPTGEFDTQYF. The CDR3 DNA reads as TGCGCCAGCAGCCTCCCGACAGGGGAATTCGATACGCAGTATTTT.

The gene calls are TRBV28 and TRBJ2-5; D call uncertain. The germline V gene has CDR1 MDHEN and CDR2 SYDVKM. CDR3 size: 14 residues. V lost 1 base to trimming and J lost 5 bases, with 11 bases between them. The CDR3, as DNA: TGTGCCAGCAGTTTATTTTTAGCAACGGAGACCCAGTACTTC. Encoded protein: CASSLFLATETQYF. Full variable domain (rest looked up from reference TRBV28 and TRBJ2-5): DVKVTQSSRYLVKRTGEKVFLECVQDMDHENMFWYRQDPGLGLRLIYFSYDVKMKEKGDIPEGYSVSREKKERFSLILESASTNQTSMYLCASSLFLATETQYFGPGTRLLVL.

The J gene is TRBJ2-1, the V gene TRBV19, with TRBD1 as a possible D gene (6 bases). Per germline, CDR1 LNHDA and CDR2 SQIVND (reference sequence). The V end lost 10 bases, the J end lost 0 bases, and 16 bases lay between the germline ends. CDR3 length: 15 residues. The CDR3 loop reads CATAPGTSSYNEQFF. The CDR3 DNA is TGTGCCACGGCCCCTGGGACAAGCTCCTACAATGAGCAGTTCTTC.

This clone was recorded at least ten times. This chain joins TRBV20-1 and TRBJ2-1, with 8 bases matching TRBD2. CDR1 and CDR2 from the germline V gene are DFQATT and SNEGSKA (reference sequence). With 6 bases clipped from V and 10 bases from J, the junction kept 5 bases outside the gene matches. The CDR3 extends over 11 amino acids. CDR3 loop: CSAAGGNEQFF. DNA for the CDR3: TGCAGTGCGGCGGGGGGAAACGAGCAGTTCTTC.

This rearrangement joins TRBV6-5 to TRBJ2-7, with 7 bases identical to TRBD2. Germline V gene lookup returns CDR1 MNHEY and CDR2 SVGAGI. Trimming removed 2 bases from V and 6 bases from J; junction bases left unmatched: 10. The CDR3 runs to 15 residues. The CDR3 region has the DNA TGTGCCAGCAGTTACCGACGGGGGGATGGCCGCGAGCAGTACTTC. This codes for CASSYRRGDGREQYF.

The chain employs TRBV27 and TRBJ1-5, with D possibly TRBD1 on 6 matching bases. CDR1 and CDR2 (germline): MNHEY, SMNVEV (reference sequence). The V and J ends lost 8 bases and 2 bases respectively, with 19 bases between them. The length of the CDR3 is 16 residues. Written as DNA, the CDR3 is TGTGCCAGCTCCAGGGGCCCATTAGGCGGCAATCAGCCCCAGCATTTT. Translated, it gives CASSRGPLGGNQPQHF.

This clone occurred once. In nucleotides, the CDR3 is TGTGCCAGCAGCCCTGGGCGGGGGATCGGGCACACTGAAGCTTTCTTT. It yields the protein CASSPGRGIGHTEAFF. The rearrangement uses TRBV7-9 and TRBJ1-1; tentative D call: TRBD1 (5 bases). The V end lost 5 bases, the J end lost 3 bases, and 19 bases lay between the germline ends. Germline-derived CDR1 and CDR2 are SEHNR and FQNEAQ (reference sequence). This CDR3 is 16 amino acids long.

Regarding this clone: At one end, the junction sequence differs from germline, possibly due to a read error. The chain carries TRBV11-3 and TRBJ1-2, with D possibly TRBD1 on 5 matching bases. Per germline, CDR1 SGHNT and CDR2 YENEEA. This CDR3 has 12 residues. The CDR3 DNA sequence: TGTGCCAGCAGCCAAACTAGAGGGGCCATTAAGTTC. This codes for CASSQTRGAIKF.

V and J are TRBV19 and TRBJ1-2; 8 nucleotides agree with TRBD1. The CDR3 extends over 17 amino acids. CDR1 is LNHDA and CDR2 is SQIVND in the germline V gene (reference sequence). V lost 3 bases, J lost 0 bases, and 9 bases stayed unmatched. The CDR3 loop is CASSIRQGNAANYGYTF. The CDR3 DNA sequence: TGTGCCAGTAGTATTCGACAGGGGAACGCGGCTAACTATGGCTACACCTTC.

This rearrangement joins TRBV18 to TRBJ2-5; D is possibly TRBD2 (6 bases). CDR1 is KGHSH and CDR2 is LQKENI in the germline V gene. The CDR3 contains 15 residues. Trimming took off 2 bases at V and 2 bases at J, with 12 bases between the two ends. CDR3: CASSPRAGRQETQYF. CDR3 in DNA: TGTGCCAGCTCACCAAGGGCAGGGAGGCAAGAGACCCAGTACTTC. The full variable domain, rest sourced from reference TRBV18 and TRBJ2-5, is NAGVMQNPRHLVRRRGQEARLRCSPMKGHSHVYWYRQLPEEGLKFMVYLQKENIIDESGMPKERFSAEFPKEGPSILRIQQVVRGDSAAYFCASSPRAGRQETQYFGPGTRLLVL.

J is TRBJ1-5 and V is TRBV28, with TRBD1 identical over 7 bases. CDR1 is MDHEN, CDR2 SYDVKM, per germline. The junction had 6 bases not matched to a gene; V was cut back by 6 bases and J by 1 base. The CDR3 is made up of 15 amino acids. This chain's CDR3 is CASRTTGKSNQPQHF. In nucleotides, the CDR3 is TGTGCCAGCAGGACGACAGGGAAAAGCAATCAGCCCCAGCATTTT.

V is TRBV11-2 and J is TRBJ1-2; 9 nucleotides line up with TRBD1. V gave up 6 bases and J gave up 4 bases; unmatched junction bases: 6. Germline V gives CDR1 SGHAT, CDR2 FQNNGV. The CDR3 is 14 residues long. The CDR3 spells CASRQTGGSYGYTF. CDR3 nucleotides: TGTGCCAGCAGACAGACAGGGGGGTCCTATGGCTACACCTTC.

The rearrangement joins TRBV12-3 or TRBV12-4 to TRBJ2-6; no firm D call. CDR3 length: 13 residues. The V and J ends lost 3 bases and 4 bases respectively, with 4 bases between them. This chain's CDR3 is CASSFLGANVLTF. For the CDR3, the DNA is TGTGCCAGCAGTTTCTTGGGGGCCAACGTCCTGACTTTC.

The chain links TRBV13 to TRBJ2-1; the D is unclear. Trimming stripped 1 base from V and 0 bases from J, with 13 bases between. The CDR3 spans 17 residues. Germline CDR1 and CDR2: PRHDT and FYEKMQ (reference sequence). Here the CDR3 DNA reads TGTGCCAGCAGCTTAGTGGTCGGCCAGAGCTCCTACAATGAGCAGTTCTTC. Protein product: CASSLVVGQSSYNEQFF. The full variable domain, with the rest looked up from reference TRBV13 and TRBJ2-1, is AAGVIQSPRHLIKEKRETATLKCYPIPRHDTVYWYQQGPGQDPQFLISFYEKMQSDKGSIPDRFSAQQFSDYHSELNMSSLELGDSALYFCASSLVVGQSSYNEQFFGPGTRLTVL.

The chain combines TRBV27 with TRBJ1-6; D unclear. CDR3 length: 12 residues. V gave up 1 base and J gave up 10 bases, with 5 bases separating them. Germline CDR1 is MNHEY and CDR2 is SMNVEV (reference sequence). The CDR3 spells CASSLLSSPLHF. The CDR3 DNA sequence: TGTGCCAGCAGTTTATTATCCTCACCCCTCCACTTT.

The CDR3 DNA is TGTGCCAGCAGCTTACGTCAGGCTGGAATCACTGAAGCTTTCTTT. Residues: CASSLRQAGITEAFF. This sequence joins TRBV7-8 and TRBJ1-1; D call uncertain. V was shortened by 2 bases and J by 4 bases, with 14 bases between the two germline ends. This CDR3 region has 15 residues. The V gene's germline CDR1 is SGHVS and CDR2 FQNEAQ.

The V and J genes are TRBV3-1 (or the pseudogene TRBV3-2) and TRBJ2-2; possible D gene TRBD2, 6 bases. This CDR3 comprises 18 residues. V was shortened by 1 base and J by 1 base, with 16 bases between the two germline ends. Germline CDR1 is LGHDT and CDR2 is YNNKEL (reference sequence). As DNA, the CDR3 is TGTGCCAGCAGCCAAGGTGCTGGTTTGCGGGGGAACACCGGGGAGCTGTTTTTT. This sequence encodes CASSQGAGLRGNTGELFF.

Written as DNA, the CDR3 is TGTGCCAGCAGCCAAGATTGTCTAGCGGCCTCCTACGAGCAGTACTTC. Protein sequence: CASSQDCLAASYEQYF. V is TRBV3-1 (or the pseudogene TRBV3-2) and J is TRBJ2-7, with 7 bases fitting TRBD2. Germline loops: CDR1 LGHDT, CDR2 YNNKEL (reference sequence). V was pared by 0 bases and J by 0 bases, with 5 bases of the junction left unmatched. This CDR3 region has 16 residues.

A few counts support this clone. The rearrangement joins TRBV4-3 to TRBJ2-7; D is ambiguous. Looked up from germline, CDR1 is LGHNA and CDR2 is YSLEER. The V gene lost 0 bases and the J gene lost 5 bases, with 14 bases spanning the gap. CDR3 length equals 15 residues. CDR3 amino acids: CASSQDPHSGDEQYF. The CDR3 nucleotides are TGCGCCAGCAGCCAAGACCCGCATTCTGGGGACGAGCAGTACTTC.

Worth noting for this clone: The identical CDR3 is also encoded by other nucleotide sequences in the sample. This chain links TRBV7-3 with TRBJ1-3; unclear D gene. The CDR3 loop spans 15 amino acids. Deletions cut 5 bases from V and 0 bases from J, with 11 bases between. Germline V gene lookup returns CDR1 SGHTA and CDR2 FQGTGA. The DNA for the CDR3 is TGTGCCAGCAGCCCAACCCTCGGCTCTGGAAACACCATATATTTT. It codes for CASSPTLGSGNTIYF.

The chain is built from TRBV5-4 and TRBJ2-1; TRBD2 agrees at 7 bases. Germline loops: CDR1 SGHNT, CDR2 YYREEE (reference sequence). V lost 3 bases, J lost 6 bases, and 3 bases stayed unmatched. The CDR3 has 13 residues. CDR3 in amino acids: CASSSPGGNEQFF. In DNA, the CDR3 is TGTGCCAGCAGCTCCCCGGGGGGCAATGAGCAGTTCTTC. Based on the CDR3 plus reference TRBV5-4 and TRBJ2-1, the full variable domain is ETGVTQSPTHLIKTRGQQVTLRCSSQSGHNTVSWYQQALGQGPQFIFQYYREEENGRGNFPPRFSGLQFPNYSSELNVNALELDDSALYLCASSSPGGNEQFFGPGTRLTVL.

The rearrangement joins TRBV28 to TRBJ1-1, with D possibly TRBD1 on 5 matching bases. There are 13 residues in the CDR3. Germline-derived CDR1 and CDR2 are MDHEN and SYDVKM. V lost 6 bases and J lost 6, with 14 bases in between. This CDR3 is CASSPGGVPEAFF. CDR3 in DNA: TGTGCCAGCAGCCCTGGGGGGGTCCCTGAAGCTTTCTTT.

The chain has TRBV3-1 (or the pseudogene TRBV3-2) and TRBJ1-4; unclear D gene. The germline gives CDR1 LGHDT, CDR2 YNNKEL (reference sequence). CDR3 length equals 16 residues. The germline V and J ends were trimmed by 2 bases and 4 bases, with 14 bases remaining between them. The CDR3 DNA reads TGTGCCAGCAGCCAAAGTAGGAGGCGCGTTAATGAAAAACTGTTTTTT. Its translation is CASSQSRRRVNEKLFF.

The chain joins TRBV28 to TRBJ2-7, with D possibly matching TRBD1 (5 bases). The CDR3 is 16 residues long. Germline-derived CDR1 and CDR2 are MDHEN and SYDVKM. Trimming stripped 5 bases from V and 0 bases from J, with 17 bases between. The CDR3 nucleotides read TGTGCCAGCAGTCCTCCACTCGACAGCTACTCCTACGAGCAGTACTTC. Its protein is CASSPPLDSYSYEQYF.

The rearrangement links TRBV6-5 to TRBJ2-4, with 7 bases that match TRBD2. Trimming took 10 bases from V and 5 from J; bases not matched to a gene: 8. The length of the CDR3 is 13 residues. In germline, CDR1 is MNHEY, CDR2 SVGAGI. This CDR3 reads CATTPAGENIQYF. The CDR3 DNA is TGTGCCACCACCCCGGCGGGGGAAAACATTCAGTACTTC.

The V call is TRBV5-4, the J call TRBJ2-3; D is unclear. This CDR3 is 12 amino acids long. Germline loops: CDR1 SGHNT, CDR2 YYREEE (reference sequence). Trimming took 2 bases from V and 7 from J, leaving 8 bases between them. CDR3 sequence (DNA): TGTGCCAGCAGCTTCCCCCTGAATACGCAGTATTTT. Protein: CASSFPLNTQYF.

This rearrangement joins TRBV6-1 to TRBJ2-7; 8 bases align to TRBD1. The V segment lost 4 bases and the J segment 3 bases; nucleotides outside the gene matches: 5. The CDR3 has 14 residues. Germline V CDR1 and CDR2: MNHNS, SASEGT. The CDR3 nucleotides are TGTGCCAGCAGTGCAGACAGGGGCTACTACGAGCAGTACTTC. It translates to CASSADRGYYEQYF.

This sequence joins TRBV9 and TRBJ2-3; D is perhaps TRBD2 (6 bases). The CDR3 has 15 residues. V was trimmed by 0 bases and J by 2 bases, leaving 10 bases between them. Germline CDR1 SGDLS, CDR2 YYNGEE. The CDR3 coding sequence is TGTGCCAGCAGCGTAGGGGCGGGATACACAGATACGCAGTATTTT. Protein product: CASSVGAGYTDTQYF. Full variable domain (missing parts from reference TRBV9 and TRBJ2-3): DSGVTQTPKHLITATGQRVTLRCSPRSGDLSVYWYQQSLDQGLQFLIQYYNGEERAKGNILERFSAQQFPDLHSELNLSSLELGDSALYFCASSVGAGYTDTQYFGPGTRLTVL.

In DNA form, the CDR3 reads TGTGCCAGCAGCTCTTCTCCAGGGCTAGCGGGGACCGGGGAGCTGTTTTTT. Its protein is CASSSSPGLAGTGELFF. This sequence joins TRBV11-3 and TRBJ2-2, with 9 bases fitting TRBD2. Germline loops: CDR1 SGHNT, CDR2 YENEEA. The CDR3 spans 17 residues. Trimming removed 4 bases from V and 5 bases from J; junction bases left unmatched: 11.